These T cell receptor beta chains were read from a single sample in a study of blood T cells in healthy people across ages. TCRdb fed the 5' RACE reads into MiXCR, producing one record per CDR3 protein. The sample lists some 1.5 million distinct CDR3 sequences; 28% were seen once. The sample consisted of blood. The receptor source for this set is a woman in her twenties or thirties in good health. The conserved cysteine and the conserved F or W are not part of the CDR3 here. Each record gives: V gene, clone size, J gene, CDR3 protein. Size tells how often a clone was seen (once, few, many) or the class of an expanded clone, and some rows leave it out.

TRBV6-4	NA	TRBJ1-1	ASSDFDGTGFTEAF
TRBV5-1	NA	TRBJ2-4	ASSLTSGTYKQY
TRBV7-2	NA	TRBJ1-4	ASSPRTVPNEKLF
TRBV3-1	NA	TRBJ2-2	ASGQDTGELF
TRBV5-4	few	TRBJ2-3	ASTRTSGRPTDTQY
TRBV4-1	NA	TRBJ2-1	ASRPPRGNEQF
TRBV7-2	NA	TRBJ2-3	ASSLLDGQDTDTQY
TRBV4-3	NA	TRBJ2-3	ASSQGTPQNRDTQY
TRBV20-1	once	TRBJ2-7	SARDVRAGINYEQY
TRBV28	NA	NA	ASGVLGGASYEQY
TRBV28	few	TRBJ1-1	ASRTGGPGMGNTEAF
TRBV29-1	NA	TRBJ2-3	SVERRSRYGLGDTQY
TRBV12-3/TRBV12-4	few	TRBJ1-3	ASGRAGNTIY
TRBV9	many	TRBJ2-7	ASSGAGSPYEQY
TRBV7-9	NA	TRBJ1-1	ASSSGGGEAF
TRBV5-1	NA	TRBJ2-1	ASSSQAELPVNEQF
TRBV20-1	few	TRBJ2-1	SARDEVGAPYNEQF
TRBV6-2/TRBV6-3	NA	NA	ASSYSIAGDISYEQY
TRBV7-2	NA	TRBJ2-7	ASRDRPGGEQY
TRBV7-9	NA	TRBJ1-2	AVGTEGSYT
TRBV20-1	NA	TRBJ1-5	SASRAGTVSQPQH
TRBV29-1	many	TRBJ2-7	SVRGLAVNEQY
TRBV20-1	once	TRBJ1-1	SARDGTLITEAF
TRBV3-1	NA	TRBJ2-1	ASSQARLVSSYNEQF
TRBV5-1	many	TRBJ1-1	ASRKTGGLNTEAF
TRBV12-3/TRBV12-4	NA	TRBJ1-5	ASSGHRVGQPQH
TRBV5-5	NA	TRBJ2-5	ASSLENMRETQY
TRBV11-2	once	TRBJ2-1	ASSLVAYNGQF
TRBV7-9	NA	TRBJ1-1	ASSPDILIRAF
TRBV5-5	NA	TRBJ2-3	ASSLEYAGTDTQY
TRBV7-2	NA	TRBJ1-5	ASSLGARNQPQH
TRBV4-1	NA	TRBJ1-4	ASSQGDDSGGREKLF
TRBV20-1	NA	TRBJ2-1	SASGGLAGQTPNNEQF
TRBV6-1	NA	TRBJ2-1	ASSGGLAGAGEQF
TRBV28	few	TRBJ2-7	ASSRSGRSLSYEQY
TRBV27	NA	TRBJ1-5	ASSLVGGIGETQH